The 13 T cell receptor beta chains presented below share a single source sample, sequenced in a study of cytomegalovirus exposure and HLA in healthy donors. The assay was immunoSEQ multiplex PCR, and TCRdb's table has in-frame clones only and misses some. The sample lists about 88,000 clones; approximately 81% were seen once. The sample consisted of PBMCs. These receptors all come from a woman aged 18-29 years in good health and CMV-seropositive.

The chain recombines TRBV7-2 with TRBJ2-1; TRBD2 aligns across 7 bases. CDR1 and CDR2 from the germline V gene are SGHTA and FQGNSA. V lost 1 base and J lost 12; bases outside the gene matches: 6. The CDR3 consists of 13 residues. The CDR3 region has the DNA TGTGCCAGCAGCTTAGGGTATGAGCGGGGGCAGTTCTTC. As protein: CASSLGYERGQFF.

The chain is built from TRBV2 and TRBJ1-2; D perhaps matches TRBD1 (5 bases). In germline, CDR1 is SNHLY, CDR2 FYNNEI. Trimming removed 1 base at V and 5 bases at J, with 8 bases between. This CDR3 is built from 13 residues. The CDR3 DNA follows: TGTGCCAGCAGTGAAGACCGGGGGTATGGCTACACCTTC. Translated, it gives CASSEDRGYGYTF.

Only one count was recorded for this clone. In DNA form, the CDR3 reads TGCGCCAGCAGCTTGGCCGGGGGGGTGGTGGGTGAGCAGTTCTTC. Its protein is CASSLAGGVVGEQFF. This chain joins TRBV5-1 and TRBJ2-1, with 8 bases aligning to TRBD2. Germline trimming cut 0 bases from V and 9 bases from J; bases unmatched to any gene: 8. The CDR3 is 15 amino acids. Germline assignment: CDR1 SGHRS and CDR2 YFSETQ.

The rearrangement joins TRBV27 to TRBJ2-1, with 7 nucleotides matching TRBD2. This CDR3 has 13 amino acids. Germline loops: CDR1 MNHEY, CDR2 SMNVEV (reference sequence). V trimming: 7 bases; J trimming: 6 bases; junction bases outside the gene matches: 6. The CDR3 coding sequence is TGTGCCAGCACTAGCGGCCTAACCAATGAGCAGTTCTTC. It translates to CASTSGLTNEQFF.

This chain links TRBV5-1 with TRBJ1-2; D is perhaps TRBD1 (6 bases). V was cut by 3 bases and J by 4 bases, with 16 bases left in between. The germline gives CDR1 SGHRS, CDR2 YFSETQ. The CDR3 sequence is 15 residues long. CDR3 DNA sequence: TGCGCCAGCAGCTCGACCGTCAGGGGCGGCTATGGCTACACCTTC. Translated, it gives CASSSTVRGGYGYTF.

The chain employs TRBV5-4 and TRBJ2-7; D gene uncertain. This CDR3 spans 14 amino acids. V was trimmed by 2 bases and J by 3 bases, leaving 12 bases between them. From germline, CDR1 is SGHNT and CDR2 YYREEE (reference sequence). This chain's CDR3 is CASSFNSLNYEQYF. The CDR3 region has the DNA TGTGCCAGCAGCTTTAACAGTTTGAACTACGAGCAGTACTTC. The complete variable domain, with remaining parts taken from reference TRBV5-4 and TRBJ2-7, reads ETGVTQSPTHLIKTRGQQVTLRCSSQSGHNTVSWYQQALGQGPQFIFQYYREEENGRGNFPPRFSGLQFPNYSSELNVNALELDDSALYLCASSFNSLNYEQYFGPGTRLTVT.

The chain joins TRBV2 to TRBJ2-7, with 7 bases matching TRBD1. The V and J ends lost 7 bases and 3 bases, in that order; junction bases with no gene match: 3. Germline V gene sequence: CDR1 SNHLY, CDR2 FYNNEI. The CDR3 runs to 12 residues. DNA of the CDR3: TGTGCCAGCACCGGGGACAGCTACGAGCAGTACTTC. Residues: CASTGDSYEQYF.

The chain employs TRBV5-1 and TRBJ2-7, with D possibly TRBD1 on 5 matching bases. Trimming cost V 0 bases and J 9 bases, with 16 bases left between them. Per germline, CDR1 SGHRS and CDR2 YFSETQ. This CDR3 region has 14 residues. The DNA for the CDR3 is TGCGCCAGCAGCTTGGTCAGGGATAATAAAGGGCAGTACTTC. Translating it yields CASSLVRDNKGQYF.

The chain uses TRBV7-9 and TRBJ1-4; 11 bases align to TRBD1. This CDR3 region has 14 residues. Germline trimming cut 10 bases from V and 7 bases from J; bases unmatched to any gene: 8. Germline values: CDR1 SEHNR, CDR2 FQNEAQ (reference sequence). The CDR3 protein is CATAEGQGVEKLFF. CDR3 nucleotide sequence: TGTGCCACGGCCGAGGGACAGGGGGTTGAAAAACTGTTTTTT.

The chain carries TRBV5-1 and TRBJ2-5, with 8 bases matching TRBD1. Germline-derived CDR1 and CDR2 are SGHRS and YFSETQ. V gave up 4 bases and J gave up 1 base; unmatched junction bases: 3. The CDR3 sequence is 14 residues long. The chain's CDR3 is CASSHGQGQETQYF. CDR3 nucleotide sequence: TGCGCCAGCAGCCACGGACAGGGCCAAGAGACCCAGTACTTC.

The chain combines TRBV19 with TRBJ1-2; no clear D. CDR3 length equals 15 residues. The V end was cut by 0 bases, the J end by 0 bases, with 8 bases between. Looked up from germline, CDR1 is LNHDA and CDR2 is SQIVND (reference sequence). CDR3 sequence: CASSIDGGTNYGYTF. The CDR3 coding sequence is TGTGCCAGTAGTATAGACGGCGGGACTAACTATGGCTACACCTTC.

The genes are TRBV7-2 and TRBJ2-1, with a possible D match to TRBD1 (6 bases). The CDR3 is made up of 14 amino acids. V lost 5 bases, J lost 4 bases, and 12 bases lay in between. Germline CDR1 SGHTA, CDR2 FQGNSA. In nucleotides, the CDR3 is TGTGCCAGCAGCCCCGGGACAACGTACAATGAGCAGTTCTTC. Its protein product is CASSPGTTYNEQFF.

This clone was counted a few times. The chain has TRBV23-1 and TRBJ1-3; TRBD1 is a possible D gene (6 bases). TRBV23-1 is an open reading frame, and its role is uncertain. This CDR3 has 17 amino acids. The V and J ends lost 0 bases and 0 bases respectively, with 12 bases between them. CDR3 region: CASSQSSGGHSGNTIYF. The CDR3 DNA follows: TGCGCCAGCAGTCAATCGAGTGGGGGCCACTCTGGAAACACCATATATTTT.